What follows are 16 T cell receptor beta chains derived from one specimen sequenced in a study of shared clonotypes between healthy human individuals. Produced via immunoSEQ multiplex PCR; TCRdb's table is partial and in-frame only. The sample carries roughly 1,100,000 clones, 65% to 75% recorded once. Sequencing was carried out using memory CD4+ T cells sorted from blood. Subset defined: CD45RA-negative fraction. All receptors derive from a man between 18 and 29 years old in good health.

This clone appeared a single time. The chain couples TRBV14 to TRBJ1-1, with D tentatively TRBD1 (5 bases). Trimming stripped 4 bases from V and 10 bases from J, with 16 bases between. The germline gives CDR1 SGHDN, CDR2 FVKESK. CDR3 length: 13 amino acids. The CDR3 reads CASSLGTPKGAFF. The CDR3 region has the DNA TGTGCCAGCAGCCTAGGGACCCCCAAAGGAGCTTTCTTT.

The J gene is TRBJ2-2, the V gene TRBV12-5, with D possibly matching TRBD1 (6 bases). The CDR3 spans 15 residues. Germline-derived CDR1 and CDR2 are LGHNT and FRNRAP. The V and J ends lost 6 bases and 1 base respectively, with 12 bases between them. The CDR3 DNA sequence: TGTGCTAGTGGACAGGGCGAGGGGAACACCGGGGAGCTGTTTTTT. The encoded protein is CASGQGEGNTGELFF.

Concerning this clone: Other DNA sequences in this sample translate to the same CDR3. The chain links TRBV30 to TRBJ2-5; weak D call: TRBD2 (6 bases). V lost 0 bases to trimming and J lost 5 bases, with 10 bases between them. The V gene's germline CDR1 is GTSNPN and CDR2 SVGIG (reference sequence). This CDR3 is built from 13 residues. DNA of the CDR3: TGTGCCTGGAGTGTGTCAGGGAGGGAGACCCAGTACTTC. Its translation is CAWSVSGRETQYF.

The J gene is TRBJ2-7, the V gene TRBV28, with D uncertain. The CDR3 spans 16 residues. Per the germline V gene, CDR1 is MDHEN and CDR2 is SYDVKM. V was cut by 4 bases and J by 1 base, with 17 bases left in between. For the CDR3, the DNA is TGTGCCAGCAGTTCCCCACAATCGACTGCATCCTACGAGCAGTACTTC. This codes for CASSSPQSTASYEQYF.

This clone has a handful of counts. The CDR3 spells CASSQIRDRGRLSGANVLTF. The CDR3 coding sequence is TGCGCCAGCAGCCAAATCCGGGACAGGGGGCGATTGTCTGGGGCCAACGTCCTGACTTTC. This chain connects TRBV4-1 to TRBJ2-6, with TRBD1 matching over 12 bases. V was clipped by 2 bases and J by 1 base; unmatched bases: 9. Germline V gene lookup returns CDR1 MGHRA and CDR2 YSYEKL. The length of the CDR3 is 20 residues.

As DNA, the CDR3 is TGTGCCAGCAGTCTCGACAGCCTCTCCTACAATGAGCAGTTCTTC. Residues: CASSLDSLSYNEQFF. This chain links TRBV6-5 with TRBJ2-1, with D perhaps matching TRBD1 (5 bases). This CDR3 comprises 15 residues. V lost 5 bases and J lost 0, with 11 bases in between. Germline V gene lookup returns CDR1 MNHEY and CDR2 SVGAGI.

The chain carries TRBV2 and TRBJ2-7; D is unclear. The CDR3 extends over 14 amino acids. Germline V gene sequence: CDR1 SNHLY, CDR2 FYNNEI. Trimming took off 1 base at V and 9 bases at J, with 16 bases between the two ends. CDR3 nucleotide sequence: TGTGCCAGCAGTGAAGGGATAGGGCGTTACCGGCAGTACTTC. Translated, it gives CASSEGIGRYRQYF.

This rearrangement joins TRBV5-4 to TRBJ1-2, with 9 bases aligning to TRBD1. From germline, CDR1 is SGHNT and CDR2 YYREEE (reference sequence). The CDR3 sequence is 15 residues long. Trimming removed 4 bases from V and 4 bases from J; junction bases left unmatched: 8. The CDR3 DNA sequence: TGTGCCAGCAGCCATGGGACAGGGAGGACCTATGGCTACACCTTC. Its protein product is CASSHGTGRTYGYTF.

This clone was seen a single time. V usage is TRBV11-2 and J usage is TRBJ1-2, with 7 bases that match TRBD1. Losses at the gene ends were 5 bases for V and 7 bases for J; bases not matched to a gene: 13. This CDR3 has 15 residues. The germline V gene has CDR1 SGHAT and CDR2 FQNNGV. CDR3 bases: TGTGCCAGCAGCAGTCCAACTCGGACAGGAGGTGGCTACACCTTC. Translated, it gives CASSSPTRTGGGYTF.

The genes are TRBV11-1 and TRBJ2-3, with D possibly being TRBD2 (6 bases). V was cut by 5 bases and J by 4 bases, with 28 bases left in between. This CDR3 contains 19 residues. Germline lookup yields CDR1 SGHAT and CDR2 FQDESV (reference sequence). The CDR3 loop is CASSDGFRRNGGGSDTQYF. CDR3 DNA sequence: TGTGCCAGCAGCGACGGGTTTCGTCGTAATGGGGGAGGATCAGATACGCAGTATTTT.

This chain uses TRBV7-2 with TRBJ2-7; the match to TRBD1 covers 7 bases. In germline, CDR1 is SGHTA, CDR2 FQGNSA. This CDR3 region has 15 residues. After removal of 0 bases from V and 3 bases from J, the junction contained 5 bases not matched to a gene. CDR3 region: CASSLAGGANYEQYF. The CDR3 DNA reads as TGTGCCAGCAGCTTAGCAGGGGGCGCGAACTACGAGCAGTACTTC.

Comments on this clone: The identical CDR3 is also encoded by other nucleotide sequences in the sample. The chain links TRBV6-5 to TRBJ2-5; D gene unclear. Trimming pared 0 bases from V and 2 bases from J, leaving 7 bases between. The CDR3 runs 14 residues. Germline CDR1 reads MNHEY; CDR2 reads SVGAGI. CDR3 sequence (DNA): TGTGCCAGCAGTTACTCGAGTCTGCAAGAGACCCAGTACTTC. Its translation: CASSYSSLQETQYF.

The gene calls are TRBV15 and TRBJ1-2, with TRBD1 as a possible D gene (5 bases). This CDR3 contains 13 residues. Germline V gives CDR1 LNHNV, CDR2 YYDKDF (reference sequence). Trimming removed 5 bases from V and 2 bases from J, with 9 bases in between. The CDR3 reads CATSLRDNYGYTF. CDR3 bases: TGTGCCACCAGCCTCCGGGACAACTATGGCTACACCTTC.

This clone was recorded once. This chain uses TRBV28 with TRBJ1-6; no clear D gene. Germline V gives CDR1 MDHEN, CDR2 SYDVKM. This CDR3 spans 15 amino acids. Trimming took 5 bases from V and 6 from J, leaving 14 bases between them. This CDR3 is CASSPSVAGNSPLHF. DNA of the CDR3: TGTGCCAGCAGTCCCTCAGTGGCCGGTAATTCACCCCTCCACTTT.

The chain combines TRBV7-2 with TRBJ2-7; no reliable D call. The V end was cut by 5 bases, the J end by 6 bases, with 11 bases between. CDR3 length equals 12 residues. CDR1 and CDR2 (germline): SGHTA, FQGNSA. Here the CDR3 DNA reads TGTGCCAGCAGCCCCTCCACGGGCGAGCAGTACTTC. This translates into CASSPSTGEQYF.

This clone was seen a single time. The V call is TRBV7-8, the J call TRBJ2-5; 8 bases line up with TRBD2. The CDR3 is 15 residues long. Germline V gene lookup returns CDR1 SGHVS and CDR2 FQNEAQ. V lost 2 bases to trimming and J lost 0 bases; unmatched junction nucleotides: 2. CDR3 region: CASSLREGYQETQYF. The CDR3 DNA reads as TGTGCCAGCAGCTTACGGGAGGGGTACCAAGAGACCCAGTACTTC.